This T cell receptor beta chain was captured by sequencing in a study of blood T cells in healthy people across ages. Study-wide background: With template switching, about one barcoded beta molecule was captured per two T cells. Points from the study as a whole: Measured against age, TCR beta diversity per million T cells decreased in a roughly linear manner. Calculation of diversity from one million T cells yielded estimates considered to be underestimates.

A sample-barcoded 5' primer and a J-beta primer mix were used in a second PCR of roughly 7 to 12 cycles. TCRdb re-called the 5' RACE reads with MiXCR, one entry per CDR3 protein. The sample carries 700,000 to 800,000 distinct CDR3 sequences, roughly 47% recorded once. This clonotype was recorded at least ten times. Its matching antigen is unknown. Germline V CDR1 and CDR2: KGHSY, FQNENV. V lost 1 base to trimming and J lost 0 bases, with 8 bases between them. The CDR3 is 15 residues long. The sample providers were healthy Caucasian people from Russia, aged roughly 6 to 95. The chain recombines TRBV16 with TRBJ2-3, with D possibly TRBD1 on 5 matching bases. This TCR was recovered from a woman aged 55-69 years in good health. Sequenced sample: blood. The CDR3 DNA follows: TGTGCCAGCAGCCAATGGGCAGGGAGCACAGATACGCAGTATTTT. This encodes CASSQWAGSTDTQYF.